This TCR beta chain was captured in a study of vaccination effects on CD4 cells after COVID-19. Study overall: Each participant received a vaccine that was either BNT162b2 or mRNA-1273, given as two doses. Two million PBMC per well received approximately 10 IU/ml IL-2 and roughly 9.2 ug/ml peptides in culture.

In the case of this clone: The antigen remains undetermined.

This table comes from immunoSEQ multiplex PCR, and its TCRdb copy is limited to in-frame clones, with some not included. The table shows roughly 48,000 clones, with 50% to 70% occurring only once. The culture ran for 10 days before CD4+ T cells were isolated. No vaccinee had earlier SARS-CoV-2 infection, and nucleocapsid antibodies were negative. Replacing half the medium with IL-2 medium was done on days 3 and 7. Germline V gene sequence: CDR1 SEHNR, CDR2 FQNEAQ (reference sequence). Trimming cost V 2 bases and J 2 bases; bases outside gene matches: 8. CDR3 length: 16 residues. The J gene is TRBJ2-7, the V gene TRBV7-9; 8 bases are shared with TRBD2. The sequences come from CD4+ T cells from PBMCs cultured without peptide, collected before COVID-19 vaccination. The TCR comes from a human donor who received a COVID-19 vaccine. The CDR3, as DNA: TGTGCCAGCAGCTTAAGATCGGGAGGGCTTCCCTACGAGCAGTACTTC. As protein: CASSLRSGGLPYEQYF.